A selection of T cell receptor beta chains follows, all from one sample in a study of T cell responses to AZD1222 COVID-19 vaccine. The protocol was immunoSEQ multiplex PCR, while the TCRdb copy is restricted to in-frame clones and leaves out a portion. The sample lists 250,000 or so clones, 80% to 95% occurring once. The sample here was peripheral blood, taken on day 0 of AZD1222 vaccination. These TCRs come from an adult in good health. CDR3s include the opening cysteine and the closing phenylalanine or tryptophan. The D gene is left open where the match is weak. Clone size is stated in some rows and not others, as once, few, many or a class when expanded.

d_call clone_size j_call v_call cdr3_aa cdr3_nt
TRBD2 . TRBJ2-3 TRBV15 CATSREGFRGGTDTQYF TGTGCCACCAGCAGAGAAGGGTTCCGGGGGGGCACAGATACGCAGTATTTT
. . TRBJ2-7 TRBV3-1/TRBV3-2 CASSPPGGGRYYEQYF TGTGCCAGCAGCCCCCCGGGGGGCGGGAGATATTACGAGCAGTACTTC
. once TRBJ1-2 TRBV10-2 CATRETIGSRVGYGYTF TGCGCCACCCGGGAGACCATCGGGTCTCGAGTTGGCTATGGCTACACCTTC
. once TRBJ2-6 TRBV7-2 CASSSQSGANVLTF TGTGCCAGCAGCTCGCAATCTGGGGCCAACGTCCTGACTTTC
. . TRBJ1-4 TRBV27 CASSFVLNEKLFF TGTGCCAGCAGTTTTGTTCTGAATGAAAAACTGTTTTTT
. . TRBJ2-5 TRBV2 CASRVDTGRETQYF TGTGCCAGCAGAGTAGATACTGGGCGAGAGACCCAGTACTTC
. . TRBJ2-3 TRBV28 CASSFPDRTLTDTQYF TGTGCCAGCAGTTTCCCCGACAGGACATTAACAGATACGCAGTATTTT
. . TRBJ2-7 TRBV28 CASSLGASSYEQYF TGTGCCAGCAGTTTAGGGGCCAGCTCCTACGAGCAGTACTTC
TRBD1 . TRBJ2-2 TRBV24-1 CATRSDRVGGELFF TGTGCCACCCGTTCGGACAGGGTGGGCGGGGAGCTGTTTTTT
. . TRBJ2-3 TRBV19 CASSILDTQYF TGTGCCAGTAGTATACTAGATACGCAGTATTTT
. . TRBJ1-2 TRBV14 CASSQDRGTFYGYTF TGTGCCAGCAGCCAAGATAGGGGTACCTTCTATGGCTACACCTTC
. . TRBJ2-1 TRBV5-1 CASSFNRAENEQFF TGCGCCAGCAGCTTTAACAGGGCCGAAAATGAGCAGTTCTTC
TRBD1 . TRBJ1-1 TRBV10-3 CAISVGGTGANTEAFF TGTGCCATCAGTGTGGGGGGGACAGGGGCAAACACTGAAGCTTTCTTT
. . TRBJ2-7 TRBV10-1 CASSTSGGYEQYF TGCGCCAGCAGTACCTCAGGAGGCTACGAGCAGTACTTC
TRBD1 . TRBJ2-1 TRBV7-7 CASSAGQGRNEQFF TGTGCTAGCAGCGCGGGACAGGGGAGGAATGAGCAGTTCTTC
. once TRBJ1-3 TRBV11-2 CASSSGIGAGNTIYF TGTGCCAGCAGCTCCGGGATTGGGGCTGGAAACACCATATATTTT
. . TRBJ1-1 TRBV5-1 CASSTTGNTEAFF TGCGCCAGCAGCACGACGGGGAACACTGAAGCTTTCTTT
TRBD1 . TRBJ2-7 TRBV18 CASSPQVAGTAYEQYF TGTGCCAGCTCACCACAGGTAGCAGGGACAGCCTACGAGCAGTACTTC